The rows below give T cell receptor beta chains drawn from one sample of a study of T-cell reconstitution after alpha-beta-depleted transplantation in children. From the PCR reads, TCRdb called clonotypes with MiXCR, one entry per CDR3 protein. The profile shows around 3,400 distinct CDR3 sequences, roughly 22% of them singletons. The sample was PBMCs, mostly from graft donor cells, taken 60 days after TCRalphabeta/CD19-depleted stem cell transplant. The receptors stem from a male patient aged 2 to 9 who had a stem cell transplant for acute lymphoblastic leukemia, so the T cells may come from the graft donor. Both conserved end residues are part of each CDR3. D genes are given only for firm matches. Clone size appears in some rows only: once, few, many, or a class for an expanded clone.

J gene: TRBJ2-4
D gene: -
V gene: TRBV6-5
clone size: many
CDR3 protein: CASSYSAWGAKNIQYF
CDR3 DNA: TGTGCCAGCAGTTACTCGGCCTGGGGGGCCAAAAACATTCAGTACTTC

J gene: TRBJ2-1
D gene: TRBD1
V gene: TRBV18
clone size: medium-sized
CDR3 protein: CASSPRDSKNEQFF
CDR3 DNA: TGTGCCAGCTCACCTCGGGACAGTAAGAATGAGCAGTTCTTC

J gene: TRBJ1-2
D gene: -
V gene: TRBV28
clone size: -
CDR3 protein: CASSQPGSGIYGYTF
CDR3 DNA: TGTGCCAGCAGTCAACCGGGGAGTGGGATCTATGGCTACACCTTC

J gene: TRBJ2-5
D gene: -
V gene: TRBV3-1
clone size: many
CDR3 protein: CASSQELTRGIETQYF
CDR3 DNA: TGTGCCAGCAGCCAAGAACTGACTAGGGGAATAGAGACCCAGTACTTC

J gene: TRBJ1-5
D gene: -
V gene: TRBV20-1
clone size: many
CDR3 protein: CSARVGGRGQPQHF
CDR3 DNA: TGCAGTGCTAGAGTTGGGGGCAGGGGCCAGCCCCAGCATTTT

J gene: TRBJ1-1
D gene: TRBD1
V gene: TRBV3-1
clone size: many
CDR3 protein: CASRPPGGRGPTEAFF
CDR3 DNA: TGTGCCAGCAGACCCCCAGGGGGCAGGGGTCCCACTGAAGCTTTCTTT

J gene: TRBJ2-1
D gene: -
V gene: TRBV5-1
clone size: many
CDR3 protein: CASSLNNEQFF
CDR3 DNA: TGCGCCAGCAGCTTAAACAATGAGCAGTTCTTC

J gene: TRBJ1-1
D gene: TRBD1
V gene: TRBV5-1
clone size: large
CDR3 protein: CASSLGQGMNTEAFF
CDR3 DNA: TGCGCCAGCAGCTTGGGACAGGGGATGAACACTGAAGCTTTCTTT

J gene: TRBJ2-2
D gene: -
V gene: TRBV27
clone size: many
CDR3 protein: CASSFYTGELFF
CDR3 DNA: TGTGCCAGCAGTTTTTACACCGGGGAGCTGTTTTTT

J gene: TRBJ1-5
D gene: TRBD1
V gene: TRBV6-1
clone size: -
CDR3 protein: CASSDQGANQPQHF
CDR3 DNA: TGTGCCAGCAGTGATCAGGGGGCGAATCAGCCCCAGCATTTT

J gene: TRBJ1-1
D gene: -
V gene: TRBV4-1
clone size: many
CDR3 protein: CASSQDPGPSEAFF
CDR3 DNA: TGCGCCAGCAGCCAAGACCCGGGACCGAGTGAAGCTTTCTTT

J gene: TRBJ2-7
D gene: -
V gene: TRBV7-9
clone size: large
CDR3 protein: CASSLGAGVSGEQYF
CDR3 DNA: TGTGCCAGCAGCTTAGGTGCAGGGGTGTCGGGCGAGCAGTACTTC

J gene: TRBJ2-5
D gene: -
V gene: TRBV5-1
clone size: -
CDR3 protein: CASSSPGLEGETQYF
CDR3 DNA: TGCGCCAGCAGCTCACCGGGACTGGAAGGAGAGACCCAGTACTTC

J gene: TRBJ2-3
D gene: TRBD2
V gene: TRBV5-1
clone size: many
CDR3 protein: CASSSWEQGLAGGPTDTQYF
CDR3 DNA: TGCGCCAGCAGCTCCTGGGAGCAGGGACTAGCGGGAGGCCCCACAGATACGCAGTATTTT

J gene: TRBJ2-5
D gene: -
V gene: TRBV3-1
clone size: many
CDR3 protein: CASSQDYLKGPETQYF
CDR3 DNA: TGTGCCAGCAGCCAGGACTATTTGAAGGGCCCAGAGACCCAGTACTTC

J gene: TRBJ2-3
D gene: TRBD1
V gene: TRBV13
clone size: -
CDR3 protein: CAFCKTGTASTDTQYF
CDR3 DNA: TGTGCCTTCTGCAAAACCGGGACAGCTAGCACAGATACGCAGTATTTT

J gene: TRBJ1-3
D gene: -
V gene: TRBV28
clone size: many
CDR3 protein: CASSPWPGGNTIYF
CDR3 DNA: TGTGCCAGCAGTCCCTGGCCTGGTGGAAACACCATATATTTT

J gene: TRBJ2-2
D gene: TRBD2
V gene: TRBV6-1
clone size: -
CDR3 protein: CASRAGVGTGELFF
CDR3 DNA: TGTGCCAGCAGAGCGGGAGTTGGCACCGGGGAGCTGTTTTTT

J gene: TRBJ2-1
D gene: -
V gene: TRBV3-1
clone size: -
CDR3 protein: CASCQGFGRDYNEQFF
CDR3 DNA: TGTGCCTCCTGCCAAGGTTTCGGGAGAGACTACAATGAGCAGTTCTTC

J gene: TRBJ1-5
D gene: -
V gene: TRBV7-6
clone size: many
CDR3 protein: CASSRGVNQPQHF
CDR3 DNA: TGTGCCAGCAGCCGAGGGGTCAATCAGCCCCAGCATTTT

J gene: TRBJ2-7
D gene: -
V gene: TRBV30
clone size: -
CDR3 protein: CAWTGRLSYEQYF
CDR3 DNA: TGTGCCTGGACAGGGCGACTTTCCTACGAGCAGTACTTC

J gene: TRBJ1-3
D gene: -
V gene: TRBV3-2
clone size: -
CDR3 protein: CASCQGTGWENTIYF
CDR3 DNA: TGTGCCAGCTGCCAAGGGACAGGGTGGGAAAACACCATATATTTT

J gene: TRBJ2-7
D gene: -
V gene: TRBV12-3/TRBV12-4
clone size: many
CDR3 protein: CASSTAYEQYF
CDR3 DNA: TGTGCCAGCAGCACCGCCTACGAGCAGTACTTC

J gene: TRBJ2-7
D gene: TRBD1
V gene: TRBV2
clone size: few
CDR3 protein: CASALSGTVNYEQYF
CDR3 DNA: TGTGCCAGCGCCCTTTCCGGGACAGTAAATTACGAGCAGTACTTC

J gene: TRBJ2-3
D gene: -
V gene: TRBV13
clone size: -
CDR3 protein: CASGSGPDTQYF
CDR3 DNA: TGTGCCAGCGGCTCCGGGCCAGATACGCAGTATTTT

J gene: TRBJ2-6
D gene: -
V gene: TRBV3-1
clone size: -
CDR3 protein: CASSQRGRGANVLTF
CDR3 DNA: TGTGCCAGCAGCCAAAGGGGACGAGGGGCCAACGTCCTGACTTTC

J gene: TRBJ1-3
D gene: -
V gene: TRBV28
clone size: medium-sized
CDR3 protein: CASTFTGSGNTIYF
CDR3 DNA: TGTGCCAGCACTTTTACAGGGTCTGGAAACACCATATATTTT

J gene: TRBJ2-5
D gene: -
V gene: TRBV7-6
clone size: many
CDR3 protein: CASSSPHGVEVETQYF
CDR3 DNA: TGTGCCAGCAGCTCTCCTCATGGGGTTGAGGTGGAGACCCAGTACTTC

J gene: TRBJ2-1
D gene: -
V gene: TRBV5-1
clone size: medium-sized
CDR3 protein: CASSLATIIPVDEQFF
CDR3 DNA: TGCGCCAGCAGCTTGGCGACCATTATCCCCGTCGATGAGCAGTTCTTC

J gene: TRBJ1-4
D gene: -
V gene: TRBV28
clone size: many
CDR3 protein: CASRPGSFREKLFF
CDR3 DNA: TGTGCCAGCAGACCAGGGTCGTTCAGAGAAAAACTGTTTTTT

J gene: TRBJ2-1
D gene: TRBD1
V gene: TRBV6-5
clone size: medium-sized
CDR3 protein: CASSYGDRDEQFF
CDR3 DNA: TGTGCCAGCAGTTACGGGGACAGGGATGAGCAGTTCTTC

J gene: TRBJ2-7
D gene: TRBD1
V gene: TRBV11-3
clone size: many
CDR3 protein: CASSSGPGQEFYEQYF
CDR3 DNA: TGTGCCAGCAGCTCCGGGCCGGGACAGGAATTTTACGAGCAGTACTTC

J gene: TRBJ2-3
D gene: TRBD2
V gene: TRBV3-1
clone size: large
CDR3 protein: CASSGLAGVRSDTQYF
CDR3 DNA: TGTGCCAGCTCGGGACTAGCGGGAGTGAGGTCAGATACGCAGTATTTT

J gene: TRBJ2-5
D gene: -
V gene: TRBV7-9
clone size: medium-sized
CDR3 protein: CASSPYGQFRETQYF
CDR3 DNA: TGTGCCAGCAGCCCGTATGGACAGTTCCGAGAGACCCAGTACTTC

J gene: TRBJ2-7
D gene: -
V gene: TRBV7-9
clone size: many
CDR3 protein: CASSFAGLYEQYF
CDR3 DNA: TGTGCCAGCAGCTTCGCGGGTCTCTACGAGCAGTACTTC

J gene: TRBJ2-5
D gene: TRBD1
V gene: TRBV6-1
clone size: -
CDR3 protein: CASSTRDRGQETQYF
CDR3 DNA: TGTGCCAGCAGTACCCGGGACAGGGGCCAAGAGACCCAGTACTTC

J gene: TRBJ1-4
D gene: -
V gene: TRBV19
clone size: many
CDR3 protein: CASNWGTNEKLFF
CDR3 DNA: TGTGCCAGTAACTGGGGGACTAATGAAAAACTGTTTTTT

J gene: TRBJ2-5
D gene: -
V gene: TRBV7-9
clone size: -
CDR3 protein: CASSSPRDGFSETQYF
CDR3 DNA: TGTGCCAGCAGTTCCCCCCGGGACGGATTTAGTGAGACCCAGTACTTC

J gene: TRBJ1-5
D gene: TRBD1
V gene: TRBV7-9
clone size: -
CDR3 protein: CASSLAEQGWGPQHF
CDR3 DNA: TGTGCCAGCAGCTTAGCGGAACAGGGGTGGGGGCCCCAGCATTTT

J gene: TRBJ2-3
D gene: -
V gene: TRBV7-9
clone size: -
CDR3 protein: CASSQRASDTDTQYF
CDR3 DNA: TGTGCCAGCAGTCAGCGGGCTAGCGACACAGATACGCAGTATTTT

J gene: TRBJ1-6
D gene: -
V gene: TRBV7-9
clone size: large
CDR3 protein: CASSSQGQGWNSPLHF
CDR3 DNA: TGTGCCAGCAGCTCCCAAGGCCAGGGGTGGAATTCACCCCTCCACTTT

J gene: TRBJ2-1
D gene: TRBD2
V gene: TRBV14
clone size: many
CDR3 protein: CASSQTSGGAYNEQFF
CDR3 DNA: TGTGCCAGCAGCCAGACTAGCGGGGGGGCCTACAATGAGCAGTTCTTC

J gene: TRBJ2-7
D gene: -
V gene: TRBV21-1
clone size: medium-sized
CDR3 protein: CASSTPGLAEYEQYF
CDR3 DNA: TGTGCCAGCAGCACTCCGGGACTAGCGGAGTACGAGCAGTACTTC